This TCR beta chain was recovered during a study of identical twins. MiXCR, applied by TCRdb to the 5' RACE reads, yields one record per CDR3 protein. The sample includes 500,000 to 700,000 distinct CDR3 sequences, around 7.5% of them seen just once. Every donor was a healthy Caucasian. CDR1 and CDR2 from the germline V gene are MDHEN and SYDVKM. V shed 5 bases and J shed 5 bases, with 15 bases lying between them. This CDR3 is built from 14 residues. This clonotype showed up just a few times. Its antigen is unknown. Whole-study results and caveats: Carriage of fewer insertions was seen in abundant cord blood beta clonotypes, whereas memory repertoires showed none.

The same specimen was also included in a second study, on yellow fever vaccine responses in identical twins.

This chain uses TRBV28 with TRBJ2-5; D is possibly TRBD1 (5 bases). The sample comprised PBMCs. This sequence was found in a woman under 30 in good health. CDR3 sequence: CASSPTGLGETQYF. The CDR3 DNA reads TGTGCCAGCAGTCCCACAGGTCTAGGGGAGACCCAGTACTTC. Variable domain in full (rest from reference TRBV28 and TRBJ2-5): DVKVTQSSRYLVKRTGEKVFLECVQDMDHENMFWYRQDPGLGLRLIYFSYDVKMKEKGDIPEGYSVSREKKERFSLILESASTNQTSMYLCASSPTGLGETQYFGPGTRLLVL.